These T cell receptor beta chains were read from a single sample in a study of vaccination effects on CD4 cells after COVID-19. These receptors have no known antigen. Data came from immunoSEQ multiplex PCR; TCRdb stores just in-frame clones and leaves some out. The sample has about 73,000 clones; around 74% are singletons. The sample here was CD4+ T cells from PBMCs cultured with HCoV-NL63 spike peptides, taken before COVID-19 vaccination. Receptor source: a human donor who received a COVID-19 vaccine. Both conserved end residues are part of each CDR3. The D gene is left open where the match is weak. Rows give clone size only sometimes, using once, few, many, or a class for an expanded clone.

CASSYSNDRGDTQYF,TGTGCCAGCAGTTACTCGAACGACCGCGGAGATACGCAGTATTTT,.,TRBV6-5,TRBJ2-3,.
CASSIRAGHSYNEQFF,TGTGCCAGTAGTATTCGGGCAGGGCATTCCTACAATGAGCAGTTCTTC,.,TRBV19,TRBJ2-1,.
CASSQERLYSGNTIYF,TGTGCCAGCAGCCAAGAGAGACTCTACTCTGGAAACACCATATATTTT,few,TRBV14,TRBJ1-3,.
CASSYLGVNQPQHF,TGTGCCAGCAGTTACTTGGGAGTCAATCAGCCCCAGCATTTT,.,TRBV6-2/TRBV6-3,TRBJ1-5,.
CASSVGSGQVPPGTQYF,TGTGCCAGCAGCGTAGGTAGCGGACAGGTCCCACCGGGTACGCAGTATTTT,.,TRBV9,TRBJ2-3,.
CASSLLQSNQPQHF,TGTGCCAGCAGTTTACTACAGAGTAATCAGCCCCAGCATTTT,.,TRBV28,TRBJ1-5,.
CAWSVWGANTGELFF,TGTGCCTGGAGTGTCTGGGGGGCGAACACCGGGGAGCTGTTTTTT,.,TRBV30,TRBJ2-2,.
CAWSNVRGSDYGYTF,TGTGCCTGGAGTAATGTCAGGGGGTCTGACTATGGCTACACCTTC,.,TRBV30,TRBJ1-2,TRBD1
CASSYDRGHGYTF,TGTGCCAGCAGCTACGACAGGGGGCATGGCTACACCTTC,.,TRBV6-5,TRBJ1-2,TRBD1
CASSQAGGVYNEQFF,TGTGCCAGCAGCCAAGCGGGCGGGGTCTACAATGAGCAGTTCTTC,once,TRBV14,TRBJ2-1,.
CASRRGNYGYTF,TGTGCCAGCAGGAGGGGAAACTATGGCTACACCTTC,.,TRBV6-5,TRBJ1-2,.
CASREGGEQFF,TGTGCCAGCAGGGAGGGCGGGGAGCAGTTCTTC,.,TRBV6-4,TRBJ2-1,.
CASSYTWNNEQFF,TGTGCCAGCAGTTATACCTGGAACAATGAGCAGTTCTTC,.,TRBV6-5,TRBJ2-1,.
CSVGDRTGANTEAFF,TGCAGCGTTGGAGACAGGACAGGGGCGAACACTGAAGCTTTCTTT,few,TRBV29-1,TRBJ1-1,TRBD1
CASSNQGFGAFF,TGTGCCAGCAGCAACCAGGGCTTCGGGGCTTTCTTT,.,TRBV7-2,TRBJ1-1,.
CASSSRADNSPLHF,TGCGCCAGCAGCTCCCGGGCCGATAATTCACCCCTCCACTTT,few,TRBV5-1,TRBJ1-6,.
CASSYSGGLGYGYTF,TGTGCCAGCAGTTACTCTGGGGGCTTGGGATATGGCTACACCTTC,few,TRBV6-5,TRBJ1-2,.